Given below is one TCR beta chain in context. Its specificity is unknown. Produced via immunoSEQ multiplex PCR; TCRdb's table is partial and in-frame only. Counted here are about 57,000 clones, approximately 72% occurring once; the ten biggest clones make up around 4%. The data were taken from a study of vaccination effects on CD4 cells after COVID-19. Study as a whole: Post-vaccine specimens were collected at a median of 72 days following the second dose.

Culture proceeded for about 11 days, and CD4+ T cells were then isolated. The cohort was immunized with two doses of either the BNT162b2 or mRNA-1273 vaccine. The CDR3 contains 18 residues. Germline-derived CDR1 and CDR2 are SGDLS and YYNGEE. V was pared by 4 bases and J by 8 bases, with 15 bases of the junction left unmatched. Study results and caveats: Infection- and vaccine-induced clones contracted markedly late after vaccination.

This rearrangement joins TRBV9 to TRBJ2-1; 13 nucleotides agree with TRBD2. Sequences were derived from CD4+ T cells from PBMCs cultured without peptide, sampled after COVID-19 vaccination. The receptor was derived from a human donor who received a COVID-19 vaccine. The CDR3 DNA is TGTGCCAGCAGCCCCAAAAGACTAGCGGGGGGACAAGAAGATGAGCAGTTCTTC. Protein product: CASSPKRLAGGQEDEQFF. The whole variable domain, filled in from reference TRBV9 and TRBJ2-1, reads DSGVTQTPKHLITATGQRVTLRCSPRSGDLSVYWYQQSLDQGLQFLIQYYNGEERAKGNILERFSAQQFPDLHSELNLSSLELGDSALYFCASSPKRLAGGQEDEQFFGPGTRLTVL.